The next 20 T cell receptor beta chains were all read from a single sample in a study of T cells in Graves' hyperthyroidism and ophthalmopathy (dated by TCRdb to the late 2010s). The method behind the library was multiplex PCR. Instrument used: Illumina HiSeq 2000. The TCR beta CDR3 regions were amplified from the RNA transcripts. The first round of RT-PCR for the TCR CDR3 was performed with the HTBI primer set and the Qiagen OneStep RT-PCR kit. TCRdb reprocessing: public reads trimmed at Q25 with fastp, clones called with MiXCR, in-frame beta chains kept. CDR3 protein sequences are deduplicated, and each keeps its most common genes and DNA. The sample has around 340,000 distinct CDR3 sequences on record, roughly a sixth of them singletons. Of the sample, 34% is held by the ten largest clones. The sample consisted of blood. The source is a young woman with Graves' hyperthyroidism that later progressed to Graves' ophthalmopathy.

This clonotype appeared many times. The V call is TRBV2, the J call TRBJ1-2, with 10 bases aligning to TRBD1. The CDR3 contains 15 residues. The junction had 7 bases not matched to a gene; V was cut back by 3 bases and J by 6 bases. Germline lookup yields CDR1 SNHLY and CDR2 FYNNEI. The CDR3 protein is CASSDDRGLRHGYTF. For the CDR3, the DNA is TGTGCCAGCAGTGACGACAGGGGGCTTCGGCATGGCTACACCTTC.

This clonotype appeared many times. J is TRBJ2-5 and V is TRBV2, with TRBD2 matching over 8 bases. V trimming: 6 bases; J trimming: 5 bases; junction bases outside the gene matches: 11. The CDR3 consists of 15 residues. Per germline, CDR1 SNHLY and CDR2 FYNNEI. The CDR3 sequence is CASSAGTREWETQYF. CDR3 nucleotide sequence: TGTGCCAGCAGCGCGGGGACTAGAGAATGGGAGACCCAGTACTTC.

This clonotype has a count of ten or more. V gene TRBV11-2 combines with J gene TRBJ1-2; D unclear. Germline V gives CDR1 SGHAT, CDR2 FQNNGV. The length of the CDR3 is 14 residues. The germline V and J ends were trimmed by 5 bases and 3 bases, with 13 bases remaining between them. DNA of the CDR3: TGTGCCAGCAGCGGGCCTCCTCCTGACTATGGCTACACCTTC. Encoded protein: CASSGPPPDYGYTF. Based on the CDR3 plus reference TRBV11-2 and TRBJ1-2, the full variable domain is EAGVAQSPRYKIIEKRQSVAFWCNPISGHATLYWYQQILGQGPKLLIQFQNNGVVDDSQLPKDRFSAERLKGVDSTLKIQPAKLEDSAVYLCASSGPPPDYGYTFGSGTRLTVV.

With regard to this clonotype: This may arise from a read error, as a much more abundant clone is one base away. CDR3: CASRLGGDYEQYF. The CDR3 DNA is TGTGCCAGCAGACTCGGCGGCGACTACGAGCAGTACTTC. The chain carries TRBV7-9 and TRBJ2-7; the D is unclear. The CDR3 has 13 residues. Germline V gene lookup returns CDR1 SEHNR and CDR2 FQNEAQ (reference sequence). The V gene lost 6 bases and the J gene lost 3 bases, with 12 bases spanning the gap.

This chain links TRBV27 with TRBJ1-2, with D perhaps matching TRBD1 (5 bases). This CDR3 has 15 amino acids. Germline CDR1 and CDR2: MNHEY and SMNVEV (reference sequence). V was cut by 1 base and J by 2 bases, with 11 bases left in between. CDR3 sequence reads: CASSLFFPGNYGYTF. The CDR3 DNA reads TGTGCCAGCAGTTTATTCTTCCCAGGGAACTATGGCTACACCTTC.

The chain recombines TRBV20-1 with TRBJ1-2; 7 nucleotides align to TRBD1. With V trimmed by 6 bases and J by 4 bases, 8 bases remained unmatched. The CDR3 has 13 amino acids. Germline V gives CDR1 DFQATT, CDR2 SNEGSKA (reference sequence). As DNA, the CDR3 is TGCAGTGCCGGGACAGCCACACTCTATGGCTACACCTTC. This sequence encodes CSAGTATLYGYTF.

In its sample, this clonotype was seen many times. The chain couples TRBV28 to TRBJ2-3, with 7 bases that match TRBD2. The CDR3 runs to 15 residues. The germline V gene encodes CDR1 MDHEN and CDR2 SYDVKM. J was trimmed by 2 bases and V by 2 bases; bases with no gene match: 4. The CDR3 DNA is TGTGCCAGCAGTTTACGGGGGGTTTACACAGATACGCAGTATTTT. Its translation is CASSLRGVYTDTQYF.

This clonotype appeared many times. This chain joins TRBV12-3 or TRBV12-4 and TRBJ2-7; 7 bases line up with TRBD2. The CDR3 covers 16 residues. Unmatched junction bases numbered 11, after V lost 6 bases and J lost 0 bases. For the CDR3, the DNA is TGTGCCAGCAGCTTCACTAGCGTATCAAGCTCCTACGAGCAGTACTTC. This translates into CASSFTSVSSSYEQYF.

The table lists this clonotype with a few counts. CDR3 residues: CASSVGQEGEKLFF. Written as DNA, the CDR3 is TGTGCCAGCAGCGTAGGGCAGGAAGGTGAAAAACTGTTTTTT. V is TRBV9 and J is TRBJ1-4; no clear D. The CDR3 has 14 amino acids. V dropped 0 bases and J dropped 7 bases, with 10 bases sitting between them. Per germline, CDR1 SGDLS and CDR2 YYNGEE.

Ten or more counts support this clonotype. V usage is TRBV6-1 and J usage is TRBJ2-1; 9 positions agree with TRBD1. Germline assignment: CDR1 MNHNS and CDR2 SASEGT. This CDR3 comprises 15 residues. V was clipped by 5 bases and J by 3 bases; unmatched bases: 5. CDR3 sequence: CASSLRDRDYNEQFF. In DNA form, the CDR3 reads TGTGCCAGCAGTCTCCGGGACAGGGACTACAATGAGCAGTTCTTC.

This clonotype showed up just a few times. The rearrangement joins TRBV5-8 to TRBJ2-6; D is ambiguous. The CDR3 length is 16 residues. In germline, CDR1 is SGHTS, CDR2 YDEGEE. The germline V and J ends were trimmed by 2 bases and 0 bases, with 9 bases remaining between them. The CDR3 loop is CASSFTYSSGANVLTF. CDR3 in DNA: TGTGCCAGCAGCTTTACGTATAGCTCTGGGGCCAACGTCCTGACTTTC.

The V gene is TRBV24-1, the J gene TRBJ2-3; 7 nucleotides match TRBD1. The CDR3 is made up of 14 amino acids. The germline V gene encodes CDR1 KGHDR and CDR2 SFDVKD. V shed 7 bases, J shed 0 bases, and the junction held 3 bases outside the gene matches. The CDR3 sequence is CATRGRGSTDTQYF. CDR3 in DNA: TGTGCCACCAGAGGCAGGGGGAGCACAGATACGCAGTATTTT.

The rearrangement joins TRBV5-5 to TRBJ1-1; D not resolved. Trimming took 3 bases from V and 1 from J, leaving 16 bases between them. The germline V gene has CDR1 SGHKS and CDR2 YYEKEE (reference sequence). CDR3 length equals 16 residues. CDR3 DNA: TGTGCCAGCAGCTCCACCCTAGACACTAAGAACACTGAAGCTTTCTTT. Encoded protein: CASSSTLDTKNTEAFF.

The rearrangement uses TRBV20-1 and TRBJ2-7, with 15 bases fitting TRBD2. The CDR3 loop spans 16 amino acids. CDR1 is DFQATT, CDR2 SNEGSKA, per germline (reference sequence). The J segment lost 0 bases and the V segment lost 3 bases, leaving 3 bases of the junction unmatched. The CDR3 bases are TGCAGTGCTAGGGGACTAGCGGGAGGAAGCTCCTACGAGCAGTACTTC. Protein: CSARGLAGGSSYEQYF.

The gene calls are TRBV29-1 and TRBJ1-1; D is ambiguous. Trimming stripped 4 bases from V and 8 bases from J, with 11 bases between. Per the germline V gene, CDR1 is SQVTM and CDR2 is ANQGSEA. The CDR3 is 11 amino acids. The CDR3 spells CSVVGLGEAFF. The CDR3 nucleotides read TGCAGCGTTGTAGGTCTCGGGGAAGCTTTCTTT.

This clonotype showed up many times. The chain joins TRBV2 to TRBJ2-7; tentatively, D is TRBD1 (6 bases). The CDR3 has 14 residues. Germline CDR1 is SNHLY and CDR2 is FYNNEI. V lost 7 bases and J 7 bases, leaving 20 bases between the germline ends. The CDR3 DNA follows: TGTGCCAGCAAATATCTGAACAGGGATGGGGAGCAGTACTTC. Translating it yields CASKYLNRDGEQYF.

Many counts were recorded for this clonotype. V gene TRBV10-3 combines with J gene TRBJ2-3; TRBD1 agrees at 8 bases. The CDR3 is 15 amino acids. From germline, CDR1 is ENHRY and CDR2 SYGVKD. J lost 6 bases, V lost 10 bases, and 15 bases had no gene match. The CDR3 nucleotides are TGTGCCACTAAATATCGGACAGGGACAATCGATACGCAGTATTTT. Its translation: CATKYRTGTIDTQYF.

This clonotype was picked up a small number of times. Germline is not matched at one junction end, which may reflect a read error. The gene calls are TRBV11-2 and TRBJ2-1, with a tentative D call TRBD2 (6 bases). The germline V gene has CDR1 SGHAT and CDR2 FQNNGV. The CDR3 is made up of 16 amino acids. The CDR3 here is CASSARAGTAYNKQFF. The CDR3 DNA sequence: TGTGCCAGCAGCGCCAGGGCGGGGACCGCCTACAATAAGCAGTTCTTC. The full variable domain, in which reference TRBV11-2 and TRBJ2-1 provide the parts outside the CDR3, is EAGVAQSPRYKIIEKRQSVAFWCNPISGHATLYWYQQILGQGPKLLIQFQNNGVVDDSQLPKDRFSAERLKGVDSTLKIQPAKLEDSAVYLCASSARAGTAYNKQFFGPGTRLTVL.

CDR3 sequence reads: CASSLSGSRSETQYF. The CDR3 nucleotides read TGTGCCAGCAGCCTTAGCGGGAGCCGTTCAGAGACCCAGTACTTC. The chain uses TRBV7-3 and TRBJ2-5; 9 bases fit TRBD2. Per germline, CDR1 SGHTA and CDR2 FQGTGA. This CDR3 has 15 amino acids. V dropped 5 bases and J dropped 4; count of bases not matched to a gene: 8.

This clonotype was recorded many times. The chain couples TRBV30 to TRBJ1-1; perhaps TRBD1 as D (6 bases). V was pared by 5 bases and J by 4 bases, with 11 bases between. Germline V gene sequence: CDR1 GTSNPN, CDR2 SVGIG (reference sequence). The CDR3 consists of 12 residues. In DNA form, the CDR3 reads TGTGCCTGGCGAATAGGGGGCACTGAAGCTTTCTTT. Its translation is CAWRIGGTEAFF.